This TCR beta chain was obtained from a study of blood T cell repertoires in COVID-19. Overall study context: Spain, Italy and the United States supplied samples that represented acute and convalescent COVID-19. Sample material is recorded as cDNA or gDNA derived from T cells, B-cell-depleted T cells, or PBMCs.

Per the germline V gene, CDR1 is SGHTA and CDR2 is FQGNSA. V dropped 1 base and J dropped 6; count of bases not matched to a gene: 11. This CDR3 region has 17 residues. The repertoire was sequenced with immunoSEQ multiplex PCR; TCRdb's copy has only in-frame clones and lacks some. Counted here are around 240,000 clones, about 91% occurring once; the ten biggest clones make up more than 1%. This clone is a singleton in its sample. Sequenced material: PBMCs or T cells enriched from blood (not recorded which). The clonotype was recovered from a human donor in a cohort exposed to, infected with or recovered from COVID-19 (not recorded which). The donor label of this sample is uncertain. This chain uses TRBV7-2 with TRBJ2-1; 8 bases are a match to TRBD1. CDR3 coding DNA: TGTGCCAGCAGCTTAGGTCCGCGGCAGGGGGCGACCAATGAGCAGTTCTTC. Residues: CASSLGPRQGATNEQFF.